These T cell receptor beta chains were read from a single sample in a study of regulatory T cells in long-lasting Graves disease. TCRdb recomputed calls from the multiplex PCR reads with MiXCR, one row per CDR3 protein. The sample has 400,000 or so distinct CDR3 sequences, less than 25% seen once. This sample comprised peripheral blood mononuclear cells (PBMCs), obtained when the disease was refractory, from a patient treated with antithyroid drugs. The receptors here all came from a female donor with Graves disease. Each CDR3 is given with its conserved first and last residue. A D gene is named only where the DNA matches it firmly. The size field is filled for only some rows; it gives once, few, many or a size class.

d_gene	v_gene	j_gene	abundance	CDR3nt	CDR3aa
NA	TRBV29-1	TRBJ1-2	NA	TGCAGCGTTGACGTAGGGAATGGCTACACCTTC	CSVDVGNGYTF
NA	TRBV6-2/TRBV6-3	TRBJ2-5	NA	TGTGCCAGCAGAGGTCAAAAAGGCATGCAAGAGACCCAGTACTTC	CASRGQKGMQETQYF
TRBD1	TRBV7-9	TRBJ2-7	many	TGCGCCAGCAGCTTGGGACAGTACTACGAGCAGTACTTC	CASSLGQYYEQYF
NA	TRBV6-2/TRBV6-3	TRBJ1-5	many	TGTGCCAGCAGTGAGATAAGAGGTCTGAGCAATCAGCCCCAGCATTTT	CASSEIRGLSNQPQHF
NA	TRBV6-1	TRBJ2-7	many	TGTGCCAGCAGTGAATTCGACAGGCCGTCCTACGAGCAGTACTTC	CASSEFDRPSYEQYF
NA	TRBV11-2	TRBJ1-1	few	TGTGCCAGCAGCTTGATAGGAAGGGGTGAAGCTTTCTTT	CASSLIGRGEAFF
NA	TRBV5-6	TRBJ2-5	NA	TGTGCCAGCAGCATTTCCCGGACTCGGCGGGACCAAGAGACCCAGTACTTC	CASSISRTRRDQETQYF
NA	TRBV28	TRBJ1-2	many	TGTGCCAGCAGTTCCAAGTATGGCTACACCTTC	CASSSKYGYTF
TRBD1	TRBV3-1	TRBJ1-2	many	TGTGCCAGCAGCGCCCGGGACAGGGGCCTCTATGGCTACACCTTC	CASSARDRGLYGYTF
NA	TRBV5-1	TRBJ1-1	many	TGCGCCAGCAGCCACGACCCAAGTAACACTGAAGCTTTCTTT	CASSHDPSNTEAFF
NA	TRBV20-1	TRBJ2-1	NA	TGCAGTGCTAGAGAGAGGAGCCGCTCCTACAATGAGCAGTTCTTC	CSARERSRSYNEQFF
TRBD1	TRBV7-2	TRBJ1-5	NA	TGTGCCAGCAGCCGCTTTGGGACAGGGAGCAATCAGCCCCAGCATTTT	CASSRFGTGSNQPQHF
NA	TRBV7-8	TRBJ2-2	NA	TGTGCCAGCAGCTTAGCCATGGGCAGGTTAGGCACCGGGGAGCTGTTTTTT	CASSLAMGRLGTGELFF
NA	TRBV4-1	TRBJ1-1	NA	TGCGCCAGCAGCCATCACCCAGGGGTTTCAGGTGAAGCTTTCTTT	CASSHHPGVSGEAFF
TRBD2	TRBV28	TRBJ2-2	few	TGTGCCAGCAGTAACACCGGGACTAGCGGAAACACCGGGGAGCTGTTTTTT	CASSNTGTSGNTGELFF
TRBD2	TRBV20-1	TRBJ2-7	few	TGCAGTGCTAGCATACCGGGACTAGGGGGCGAGCAGTACTTC	CSASIPGLGGEQYF
NA	TRBV15	TRBJ2-6	few	TGTGCCACCAGCAGAGAGAGGGGCGCTGGGGCCAACGTCCTGACTTTC	CATSRERGAGANVLTF
NA	TRBV30	TRBJ1-1	many	TGTGCCTGGAGGTTGGCAGGGGCGGCTTTCTTT	CAWRLAGAAFF
TRBD1	TRBV27	TRBJ2-2	many	TGTGCCAGCAGTTTATCGGGGACAGGGAACACCGGGGAGCTGTTTTTT	CASSLSGTGNTGELFF
TRBD2	TRBV12-3/TRBV12-4	TRBJ2-2	few	TGTGCCAGCACAGTCAGGCTAGCGGGAGCCGGGGAGCCGTTTTTT	CASTVRLAGAGEPFF
NA	TRBV24-1	TRBJ2-2	NA	TGTGCCACCAGTGAGGGGGGCAGCAACACCGGGGAGCTGTTTTTT	CATSEGGSNTGELFF
TRBD2	TRBV6-9	TRBJ2-1	NA	TGTGCCAGCAGTTACGTTGGGACTAGCGGGAGGTTCAACAATGAGCAGTTCTTC	CASSYVGTSGRFNNEQFF
TRBD2	TRBV14	TRBJ2-7	few	TGTGCCAGCAGTCTATCAGCGGGAGGATTCCCCTACGAGCAGTACTTC	CASSLSAGGFPYEQYF
NA	TRBV28	TRBJ1-2	NA	TGTGCCAGCAGTTTAGGGGGAGCGGCTCAACGGGGCTATGGCTACACCTTC	CASSLGGAAQRGYGYTF
NA	TRBV6-2/TRBV6-3	TRBJ2-7	NA	TGTGCCAGCAGCCGCCCGGGCCAGCCGAGGGAGCAGTACTTC	CASSRPGQPREQYF
NA	TRBV10-3	TRBJ2-7	NA	TGTGCCATCAGTGACGATTACGAGCAGTACTTC	CAISDDYEQYF
NA	TRBV12-3/TRBV12-4	TRBJ2-5	many	TGTGCCAGCAGTTTGGCTGTCCAAGAGACCCAGTACTTC	CASSLAVQETQYF
TRBD2	TRBV5-1	TRBJ2-2	few	TGCGCCAGCAGCTTGTGGTCCAGCGGGGCCGGGGAGCTGTTTTTT	CASSLWSSGAGELFF
NA	TRBV30	TRBJ1-2	many	TGTGCCTGGAGTAGAGACAGCCTTCCCTATGGCTACACCTTC	CAWSRDSLPYGYTF
NA	TRBV19	TRBJ2-7	NA	TGTGCCAGTAGTCCCAAGGCCGCACGTTACGAGCAGTACTTC	CASSPKAARYEQYF
TRBD1	TRBV7-2	TRBJ1-4	many	TGTGCCAGCAGCGGTGGACAGGGCGGGAATGAAAAACTGTTTTTT	CASSGGQGGNEKLFF
NA	TRBV7-2	TRBJ2-7	few	TGTGCCAGCAGCCAACGAGGCGGCCTCCTTGAGCAGTACTTC	CASSQRGGLLEQYF
NA	TRBV12-3/TRBV12-4	TRBJ1-4	many	TGTGCCAGCAGACAAGATGCTGAAAAACTGTTTTTT	CASRQDAEKLFF
TRBD2	TRBV20-1	TRBJ2-7	NA	TGCAGTGCTAGGGGGGGGCGGGAGGAGGGCTACGAGCAGTACTTC	CSARGGREEGYEQYF
TRBD2	TRBV3-1	TRBJ2-6	NA	TGTGCCAGCAGTCCTTGGGCCCCGGGACTAGCGGGAGGGGCCTCTGGGGCCAACGTCCTGACTTTC	CASSPWAPGLAGGASGANVLTF
NA	TRBV7-9	TRBJ2-7	few	TGTGCCAGCAGCAAAGACAACTACGAGCAGTACTTC	CASSKDNYEQYF
NA	TRBV4-3	TRBJ1-2	NA	TGCGCCAGCAGCCAAGATGGTCCGGGGGTGAGCTATGGCTACACCTTC	CASSQDGPGVSYGYTF
TRBD1	TRBV7-6	TRBJ2-2	few	TGTGCCAGCAGCCCCGACAGGGGGAGCGCAAACACCGGGGAGCTGTTTTTT	CASSPDRGSANTGELFF
NA	TRBV7-9	TRBJ2-7	NA	TGTGCCTTAGGTGGGGGCGACGAGCAGTACTTC	CALGGGDEQYF
NA	TRBV28	TRBJ2-5	many	TGTGCCAGCAGTTTATTTGAACACATCAGAGGGACCCAGTACTTC	CASSLFEHIRGTQYF
NA	TRBV5-1	TRBJ1-1	few	TGCGCCAGCAGCGTGAGACCCGGGGGATCTGAAGCTTTCTTT	CASSVRPGGSEAFF
TRBD1	TRBV9	TRBJ1-5	NA	TGTGCCAGCAGCGTAGGGGCAGGGGGGAATCAGCCCCAGCATTTT	CASSVGAGGNQPQHF
TRBD1	TRBV7-2	TRBJ2-7	many	TGTGCCAGCAGCTTAGCGCCTGGGACAGGGGGCCAGCACGAGCAGTACTTC	CASSLAPGTGGQHEQYF
NA	TRBV12-3/TRBV12-4	TRBJ2-2	NA	TGTGCCAGCAGTACCCACGATAGAATCGTCACCGGGGAGCTGTTTTTT	CASSTHDRIVTGELFF
TRBD1	TRBV7-6	TRBJ1-5	NA	TGTGCCAGCAGCCCCGAGCCGGGGGACAGATATAGCAATCAGCCCCAGCATTTT	CASSPEPGDRYSNQPQHF
TRBD2	TRBV7-2	TRBJ2-3	NA	TGTGCCAGCAGCCCCACGGGAGGGGCCGCAGATACGCAGTATTTT	CASSPTGGAADTQYF
TRBD1	TRBV13	TRBJ1-1	many	TGTGCCAGCAGCTCGGGACAGGGAAGGACTGAAGCTTTCTTT	CASSSGQGRTEAFF
TRBD1	TRBV7-9	TRBJ1-1	few	TGTGCCAGCACCAAAGGAAGACAGGGACCGAACACTGAAGCTTTCTTT	CASTKGRQGPNTEAFF
TRBD1	TRBV20-1	TRBJ2-7	many	TGCAGTGCTCTCCGGGACAGGGGGACCTACGAGCAGTACTTC	CSALRDRGTYEQYF
NA	TRBV5-4	TRBJ2-7	few	TGTGCCAGCAGCTTCTCCGGGGGCGGGTCCTACGAGCAGTACTTC	CASSFSGGGSYEQYF
TRBD2	TRBV3-1	TRBJ2-3	once	TGTGCCAGCAGCCAAGCTAGCGGGAGCTACAATACGCAGTATTTT	CASSQASGSYNTQYF
TRBD2	TRBV20-1	TRBJ2-5	NA	TGCAGTGCTAGTAACGCTAGCGGGAGGTCGGAGACCCAGTACTTC	CSASNASGRSETQYF